The clone carrying this T cell receptor beta chain was detected many times. Its antigen remains unknown. The CDR3 extends over 13 amino acids. V was shortened by 6 bases and J by 2 bases, with 11 bases between the two germline ends. Germline V lookup: CDR1 SNHLY, CDR2 FYNNEI. Graves' hyperthyroidism is called stable when ophthalmopathy does not progress within 18 months. PBMCs stemmed from about 9.5 ml fresh peripheral blood. This sample was taken from a study of T cells in Graves' hyperthyroidism and ophthalmopathy. Overall study results and limits: Ophthalmopathy got predicted by the model a median about 6.5 months before its onset. Most expanded thyroid clonotypes above 0.001 recurred in blood.

It was RNA transcripts that yielded the amplified TCR beta CDR3 regions. First-round RT-PCR of the TCR CDR3 relied on the HTBI primer set. TCRdb fed the multiplex PCR reads into MiXCR, producing one record per CDR3 protein. The table shows over 300,000 distinct CDR3 sequences, with about 15% occurring only once. The V and J genes are TRBV2 and TRBJ2-7; no clear D gene. The sequencing sample was made of blood. This receptor was taken from a woman between 55 and 75 years old with Graves' hyperthyroidism. The CDR3: CASRFASTYEQYF. The CDR3 DNA sequence: TGTGCCAGCAGGTTTGCCAGTACCTACGAGCAGTACTTC. Combining the CDR3 with reference TRBV2 and TRBJ2-7 gives the whole variable domain EPEVTQTPSHQVTQMGQEVILRCVPISNHLYFYWYRQILGQKVEFLVSFYNNEISEKSEIFDDQFSVERPDGSNFTLKIRSTKLEDSAMYFCASRFASTYEQYFGPGTRLTVT.